This T cell receptor beta chain was sequenced in a study of blood T cell repertoires in COVID-19 (dated by TCRdb to the early 2020s). A note on the overall study: Samples from collaborators originated in the United States, Italy and Spain and spanned both the acute and convalescent phases of COVID-19. The prospective study material was composed of cDNA or gDNA derived from T cells, B-cell-depleted T cells, or PBMCs. The samples were drawn from the first 160 participants of the ongoing ImmuneRACE study and from about 1,200 subjects provided by 6 global collaborators. Where available, HLA class I and class II types were taken from metadata supplied by the sample provider and were not determined by assay-based typing. The dataset comprised deeply sampled blood TCRbeta repertoires from subjects exposed to, actively infected with, or recovered from COVID-19. The repertoires were released in a freely available public database intended as a resource for research on the immune response to SARS-CoV-2. Sample metadata almost always included a de-identified subject ID, COVID-19 status, age in years and sex.

CDR1 is given as LNHNV and CDR2 as YYDKDF, both from the germline V gene (reference sequence). Germline trimming amounts to 6 bases on V and 4 bases on J, with 16 as the count of junction bases outside the gene matches. The CDR3 runs 17 residues from the cysteine to the phenylalanine. The sequence is cut down to CDR3 DNA, 51 bases in frame from base 1. In Seattle, one collaborating source enrolled patients while the infection was active and tracked those patients longitudinally over the course of disease. Whole blood was collected in K2EDTA tubes by collaborating institutions according to the institutions' own protocols. For TCRbeta analysis, collaborators shipped samples in one of three forms: frozen whole blood, isolated PBMCs, or DNA extracted from either of those sample types. The paper's findings and limits, for the study overall: The amount of clinical and demographic metadata varied by source and participant and was provided uncurated.

TCRbeta CDR3 regions were amplified from genomic DNA by means of the immunoSEQ Assay, a bias-controlled multiplex PCR. The authors processed their data as follows. Within the assay, amplification of reference gene primers was used to estimate how many nucleated cells each sample contained. To quantify the absolute abundance of each unique TCRbeta CDR3 rearrangement, sequence reads were collapsed and filtered. Productive Simpson clonality was computed per sample as the square root of Simpson's diversity index over productive rearrangements. The immuneACCESS repertoire file appears here via TCRdb, limited to in-frame rearrangements. These files lack a portion of the clones; in checked studies, under half of the deficit traces to unresolved V genes, and the cause of the others is not known. The V and J calls and clone size come from that table; D and trimming were worked out from the DNA. Present in this sample are 250,000 or so clones, approximately 86% of which were seen just once. The ten biggest clones cover over 5% of the sample.

Concerning this clone itself: What antigen it recognizes has not been identified. The record has no base qualities; no much larger clone is one base away.

The sequence links TRBV15 to TRBJ2-5; 8 central bases correspond to TRBD2. This sequence was found in a woman aged 60-75 years with COVID-19, enrolled during active disease. Material for sequencing was peripheral blood. CDR3 loop: CATSRGSTGGPRETQYF. The DNA sequence follows: TGTGCCACCAGTAGGGGGTCAACGGGAGGGCCGAGAGAGACCCAGTACTTC.